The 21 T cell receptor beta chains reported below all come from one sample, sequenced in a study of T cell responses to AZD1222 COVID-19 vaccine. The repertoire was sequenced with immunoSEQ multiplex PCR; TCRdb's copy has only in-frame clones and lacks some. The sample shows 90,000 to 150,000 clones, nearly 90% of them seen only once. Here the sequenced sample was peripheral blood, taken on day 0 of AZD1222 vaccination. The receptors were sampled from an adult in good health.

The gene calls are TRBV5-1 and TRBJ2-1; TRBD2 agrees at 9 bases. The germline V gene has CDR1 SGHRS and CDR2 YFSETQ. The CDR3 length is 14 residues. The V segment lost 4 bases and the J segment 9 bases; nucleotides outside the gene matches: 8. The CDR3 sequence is CASSVSSGTGEQFF. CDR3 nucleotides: TGCGCCAGCAGCGTTTCTAGCGGGACGGGTGAGCAGTTCTTC.

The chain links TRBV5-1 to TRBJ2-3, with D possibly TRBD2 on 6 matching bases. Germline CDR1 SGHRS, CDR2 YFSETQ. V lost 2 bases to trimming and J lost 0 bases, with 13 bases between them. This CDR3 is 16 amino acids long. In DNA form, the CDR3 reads TGCGCCAGCAGCTTCCTTGAGCGGGCCAGCACAGATACGCAGTATTTT. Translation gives CASSFLERASTDTQYF.

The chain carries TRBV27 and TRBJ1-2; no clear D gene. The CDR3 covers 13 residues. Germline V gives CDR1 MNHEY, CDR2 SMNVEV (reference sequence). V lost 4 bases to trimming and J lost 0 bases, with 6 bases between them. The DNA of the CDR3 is TGTGCCAGCAGTTCCCTCACTAACTATGGCTACACCTTC. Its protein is CASSSLTNYGYTF.

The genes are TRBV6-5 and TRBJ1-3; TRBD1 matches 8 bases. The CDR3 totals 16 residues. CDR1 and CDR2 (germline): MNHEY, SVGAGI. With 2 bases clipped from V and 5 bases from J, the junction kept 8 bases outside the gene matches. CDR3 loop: CASSYTSGQARNTIYF. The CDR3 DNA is TGTGCCAGCAGTTACACCTCGGGACAGGCCCGAAACACCATATATTTT.

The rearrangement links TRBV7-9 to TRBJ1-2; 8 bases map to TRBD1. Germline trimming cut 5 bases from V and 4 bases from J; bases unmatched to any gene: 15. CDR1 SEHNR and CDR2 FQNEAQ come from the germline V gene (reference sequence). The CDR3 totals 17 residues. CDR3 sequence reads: CASSLGRTGRTLYGYTF. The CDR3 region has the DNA TGTGCCAGCAGCCTAGGGCGGACAGGGAGAACCCTCTATGGCTACACCTTC.

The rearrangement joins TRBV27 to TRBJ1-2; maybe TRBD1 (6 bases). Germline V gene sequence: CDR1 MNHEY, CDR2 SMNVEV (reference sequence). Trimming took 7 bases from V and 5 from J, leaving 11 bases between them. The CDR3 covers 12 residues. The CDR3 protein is CASTGAGYGYTF. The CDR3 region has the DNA TGTGCCAGCACGGGGGCTGGGTATGGCTACACCTTC.

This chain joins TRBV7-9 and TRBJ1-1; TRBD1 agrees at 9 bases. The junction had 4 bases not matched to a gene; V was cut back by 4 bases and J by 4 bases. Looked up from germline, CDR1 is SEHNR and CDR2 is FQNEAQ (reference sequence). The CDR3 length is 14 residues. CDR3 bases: TGTGCCAGCAGCTCCCTACAGGGGGCCACTGAAGCTTTCTTT. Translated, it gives CASSSLQGATEAFF.

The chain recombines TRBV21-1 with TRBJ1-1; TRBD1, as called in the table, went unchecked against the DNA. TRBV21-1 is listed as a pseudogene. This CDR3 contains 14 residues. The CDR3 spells CASSKQQGYTEAFF. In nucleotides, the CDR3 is TGTGCCAGCAGCAAGCAACAGGGTTATACTGAAGCTTTCTTT.

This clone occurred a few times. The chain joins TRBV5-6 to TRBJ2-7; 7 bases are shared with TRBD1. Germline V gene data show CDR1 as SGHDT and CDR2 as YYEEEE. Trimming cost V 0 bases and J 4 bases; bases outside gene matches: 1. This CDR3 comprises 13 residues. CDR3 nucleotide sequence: TGTGCCAGCAGCTTGGCCAGGGGGTACGAGCAGTACTTC. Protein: CASSLARGYEQYF.

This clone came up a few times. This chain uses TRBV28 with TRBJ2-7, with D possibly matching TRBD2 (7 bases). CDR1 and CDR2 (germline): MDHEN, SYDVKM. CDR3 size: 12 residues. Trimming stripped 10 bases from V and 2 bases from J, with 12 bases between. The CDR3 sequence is CATGGPTYEQYF. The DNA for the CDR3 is TGTGCCACGGGGGGCCCCACCTACGAGCAGTACTTC. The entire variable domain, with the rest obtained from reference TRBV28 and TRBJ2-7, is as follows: DVKVTQSSRYLVKRTGEKVFLECVQDMDHENMFWYRQDPGLGLRLIYFSYDVKMKEKGDIPEGYSVSREKKERFSLILESASTNQTSMYLCATGGPTYEQYFGPGTRLTVT.

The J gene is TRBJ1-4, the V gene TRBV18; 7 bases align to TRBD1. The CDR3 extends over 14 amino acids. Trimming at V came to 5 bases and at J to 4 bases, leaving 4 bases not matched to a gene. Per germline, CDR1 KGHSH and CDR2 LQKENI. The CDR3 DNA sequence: TGTGCCAGCTCATTCGGGACAGATAATGAAAAACTGTTTTTT. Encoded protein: CASSFGTDNEKLFF.

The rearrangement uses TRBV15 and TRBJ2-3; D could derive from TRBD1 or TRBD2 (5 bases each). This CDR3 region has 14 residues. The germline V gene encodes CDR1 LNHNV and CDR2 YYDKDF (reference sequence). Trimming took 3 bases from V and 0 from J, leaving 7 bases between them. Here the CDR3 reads CATSRGDSTDTQYF. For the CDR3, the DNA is TGTGCCACCAGCAGGGGGGACAGCACAGATACGCAGTATTTT. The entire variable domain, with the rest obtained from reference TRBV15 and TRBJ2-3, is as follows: DAMVIQNPRYQVTQFGKPVTLSCSQTLNHNVMYWYQQKSSQAPKLLFHYYDKDFNNEADTPDNFQSRRPNTSFCFLDIRSPGLGDTAMYLCATSRGDSTDTQYFGPGTRLTVL.

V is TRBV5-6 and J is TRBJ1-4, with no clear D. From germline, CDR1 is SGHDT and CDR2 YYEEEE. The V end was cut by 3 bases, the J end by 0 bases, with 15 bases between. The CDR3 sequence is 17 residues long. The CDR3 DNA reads TGTGCCAGCAGCTCATTGCCTGGCGCTGCAACTAATGAAAAACTGTTTTTT. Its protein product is CASSSLPGAATNEKLFF.

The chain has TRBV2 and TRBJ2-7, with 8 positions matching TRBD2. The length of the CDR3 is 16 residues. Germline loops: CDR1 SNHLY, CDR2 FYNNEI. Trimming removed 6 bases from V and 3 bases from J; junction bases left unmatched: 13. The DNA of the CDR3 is TGTGCCAGCAGCGCCTGGGCGGGGCGGGAGGTCTACGAGCAGTACTTC. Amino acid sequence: CASSAWAGREVYEQYF.

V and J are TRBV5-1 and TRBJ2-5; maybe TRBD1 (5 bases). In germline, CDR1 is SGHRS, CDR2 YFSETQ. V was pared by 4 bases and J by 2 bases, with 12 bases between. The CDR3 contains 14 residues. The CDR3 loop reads CASSPDSTQETQYF. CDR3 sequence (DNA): TGCGCCAGCAGCCCTGACAGTACTCAAGAGACCCAGTACTTC.

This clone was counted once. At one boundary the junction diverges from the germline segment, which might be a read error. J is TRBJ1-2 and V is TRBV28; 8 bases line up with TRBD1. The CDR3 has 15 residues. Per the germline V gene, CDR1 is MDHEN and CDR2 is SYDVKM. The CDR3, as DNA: TGTGCCAGCAGTCCACCTTTAAGGACAGGGTATGACTACACCTTC. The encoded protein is CASSPPLRTGYDYTF.

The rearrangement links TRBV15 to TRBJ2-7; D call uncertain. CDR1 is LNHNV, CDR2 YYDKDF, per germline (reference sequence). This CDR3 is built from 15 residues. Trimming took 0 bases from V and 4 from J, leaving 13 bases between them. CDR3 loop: CATSRDRSLPYEQYF. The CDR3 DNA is TGTGCCACCAGCAGAGATAGGTCACTCCCGTACGAGCAGTACTTC.

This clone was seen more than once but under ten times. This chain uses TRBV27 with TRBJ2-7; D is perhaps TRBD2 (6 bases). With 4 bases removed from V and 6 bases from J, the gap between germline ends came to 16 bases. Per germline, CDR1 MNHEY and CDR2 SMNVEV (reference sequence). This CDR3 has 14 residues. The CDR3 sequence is CASSSSDYPGEQYF. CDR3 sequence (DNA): TGTGCCAGCAGTTCCTCGGACTACCCAGGCGAGCAGTACTTC.

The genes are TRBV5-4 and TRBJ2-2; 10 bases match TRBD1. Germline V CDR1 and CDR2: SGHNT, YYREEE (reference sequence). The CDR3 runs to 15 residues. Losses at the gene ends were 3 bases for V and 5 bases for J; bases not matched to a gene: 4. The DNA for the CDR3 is TGTGCCAGCAGCTGGGGACAGGGGAGGACCGGGGAGCTGTTTTTT. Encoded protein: CASSWGQGRTGELFF. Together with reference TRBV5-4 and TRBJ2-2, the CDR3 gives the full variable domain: ETGVTQSPTHLIKTRGQQVTLRCSSQSGHNTVSWYQQALGQGPQFIFQYYREEENGRGNFPPRFSGLQFPNYSSELNVNALELDDSALYLCASSWGQGRTGELFFGEGSRLTVL.

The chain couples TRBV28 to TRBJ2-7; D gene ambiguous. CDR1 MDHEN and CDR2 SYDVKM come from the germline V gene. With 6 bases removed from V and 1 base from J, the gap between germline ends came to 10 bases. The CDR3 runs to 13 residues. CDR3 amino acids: CASREPRSYEQYF. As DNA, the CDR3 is TGTGCCAGCAGGGAGCCCAGATCCTACGAGCAGTACTTC.

The CDR3 coding sequence is TGTGCCAGCTTAAACAGGGGGGTCCTCTCCTACGAGCAGTACTTC. Amino acid sequence: CASLNRGVLSYEQYF. The V call is TRBV2, the J call TRBJ2-7, with TRBD1 matching 8 bases. In germline, CDR1 is SNHLY, CDR2 FYNNEI. The CDR3 loop spans 15 amino acids. V lost 8 bases, J lost 0 bases, and 9 bases stayed unmatched.